This TCR beta chain was obtained from a study of neurological immune-mediated disorders. Study results and limitations: None of the CDR3 amino acid sequences of expanded clones were shared across subjects, and this suggested private repertoires in all groups.

TCRdb processed the 5' RACE reads anew with MiXCR; each CDR3 protein has one entry. Of around 37,000 distinct CDR3 sequences listed, about 14% are singletons. Deletions cut 6 bases from V and 5 bases from J, with 7 bases between. The CDR3 covers 11 residues. This clonotype has ten or more counts. No antigen is known for it. Material for sequencing was PBMCs. This chain uses TRBV12-3 or TRBV12-4 with TRBJ2-5; no reliable D call. This clonotype originated in a woman in her forties or fifties with HTLV-1-associated myelopathy (HAM/TSP). The DNA for the CDR3 is TGTGCCAGCAGCCTTCGGGAGACCCAGTACTTC. As protein: CASSLRETQYF.